The sample holds many counts of the clone carrying this T cell receptor (beta chain). Antigen unknown. This specimen belongs to a study of T-cell reconstitution after alpha-beta-depleted transplantation in children. Study-level findings and limits: There were reportedly several hundred expanded graft clones from which alpha-beta T cells came about two months after transplant. From newly produced T cells came most of the T-cell counts and diversity one year after transplant. In some patients, recipient T cells and intrathymic progenitors surviving conditioning explained high day-60 diversity.

Library preparation (for TCRbeta) was performed with unique molecular identifiers. In TCRdb, the PCR reads were re-called with MiXCR into one record per CDR3 protein. The sample contains around 440,000 distinct CDR3 sequences, 10% to 13% of which appear only once. The sequences come from PBMCs, collected before TCRalphabeta/CD19-depleted stem cell transplant. The clonotype was recovered from a child aged 2-9 years with inherited bone marrow failure, due to receive a stem cell transplant.

This CDR3 reads CATSSFDSYEQYF. The CDR3 DNA reads as TGTGCCACCAGCAGTTTCGACAGCTACGAGCAGTACTTC. This chain uses TRBV15 with TRBJ2-7; a weak D match, TRBD1 (5 bases). Germline assignment: CDR1 LNHNV and CDR2 YYDKDF (reference sequence). The CDR3 contains 13 residues. V was clipped by 3 bases and J by 3 bases, with 9 bases between them.